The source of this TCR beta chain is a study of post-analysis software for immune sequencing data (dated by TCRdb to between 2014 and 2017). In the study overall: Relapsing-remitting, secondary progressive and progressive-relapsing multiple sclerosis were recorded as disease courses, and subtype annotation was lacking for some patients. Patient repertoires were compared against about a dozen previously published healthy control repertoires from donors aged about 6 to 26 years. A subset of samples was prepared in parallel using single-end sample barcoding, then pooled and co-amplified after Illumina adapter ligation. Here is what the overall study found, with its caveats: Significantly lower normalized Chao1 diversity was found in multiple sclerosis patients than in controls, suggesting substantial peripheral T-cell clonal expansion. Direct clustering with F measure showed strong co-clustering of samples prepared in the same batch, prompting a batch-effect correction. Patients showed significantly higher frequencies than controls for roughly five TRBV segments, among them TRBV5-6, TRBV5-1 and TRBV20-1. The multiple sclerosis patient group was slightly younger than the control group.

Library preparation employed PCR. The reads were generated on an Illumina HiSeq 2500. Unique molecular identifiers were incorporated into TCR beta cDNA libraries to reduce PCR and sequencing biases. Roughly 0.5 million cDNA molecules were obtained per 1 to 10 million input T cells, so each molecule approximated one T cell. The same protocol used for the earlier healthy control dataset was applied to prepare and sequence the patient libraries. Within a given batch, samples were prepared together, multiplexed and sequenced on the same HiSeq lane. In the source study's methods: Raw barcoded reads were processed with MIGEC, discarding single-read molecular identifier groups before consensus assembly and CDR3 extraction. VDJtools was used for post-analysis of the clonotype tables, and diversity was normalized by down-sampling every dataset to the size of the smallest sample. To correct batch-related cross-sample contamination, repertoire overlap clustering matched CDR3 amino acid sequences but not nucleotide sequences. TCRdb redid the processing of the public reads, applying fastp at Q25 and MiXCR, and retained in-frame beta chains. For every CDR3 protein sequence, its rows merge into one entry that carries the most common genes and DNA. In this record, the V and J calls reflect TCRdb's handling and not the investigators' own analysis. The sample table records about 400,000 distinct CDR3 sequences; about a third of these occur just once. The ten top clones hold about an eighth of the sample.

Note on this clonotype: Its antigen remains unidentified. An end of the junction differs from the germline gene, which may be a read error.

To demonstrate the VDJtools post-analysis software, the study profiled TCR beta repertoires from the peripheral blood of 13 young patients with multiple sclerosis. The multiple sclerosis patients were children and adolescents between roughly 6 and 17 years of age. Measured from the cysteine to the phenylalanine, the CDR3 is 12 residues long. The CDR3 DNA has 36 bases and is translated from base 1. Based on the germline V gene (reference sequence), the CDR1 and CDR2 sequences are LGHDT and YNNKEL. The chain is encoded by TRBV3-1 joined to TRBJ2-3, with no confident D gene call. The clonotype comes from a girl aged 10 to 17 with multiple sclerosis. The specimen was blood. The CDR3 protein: CASSQGTDTRYF. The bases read TGTGCCAGCAGCCAGGGCACAGATACGCGGTATTTT.